This T cell receptor beta chain was profiled in a study of T cells in Graves' hyperthyroidism and ophthalmopathy. The TCR beta CDR3 regions underwent amplification using RNA transcripts as the source. During a first-round RT-PCR of the TCR CDR3, the HTBI primer set was used. TCRdb independently ran MiXCR on the multiplex PCR reads; one entry per CDR3 protein. The table includes about 610,000 distinct CDR3 sequences, roughly 14% detected once. V lost 6 bases and J lost 3, with 15 bases in between. This CDR3 is 14 amino acids long. Looked up from germline, CDR1 is SGHAT and CDR2 is FQNNGV. This clonotype was seen ten or more times.

The chain links TRBV11-2 to TRBJ2-7, with D perhaps matching TRBD2 (5 bases). The sequencing sample was made of blood. The TCR was taken from a woman between 40 and 50 years old with Graves' ophthalmopathy. CDR3 in DNA: TGTGCCAGCAGTATGTTAGCGACAATCTACGAGCAGTACTTC. This codes for CASSMLATIYEQYF.